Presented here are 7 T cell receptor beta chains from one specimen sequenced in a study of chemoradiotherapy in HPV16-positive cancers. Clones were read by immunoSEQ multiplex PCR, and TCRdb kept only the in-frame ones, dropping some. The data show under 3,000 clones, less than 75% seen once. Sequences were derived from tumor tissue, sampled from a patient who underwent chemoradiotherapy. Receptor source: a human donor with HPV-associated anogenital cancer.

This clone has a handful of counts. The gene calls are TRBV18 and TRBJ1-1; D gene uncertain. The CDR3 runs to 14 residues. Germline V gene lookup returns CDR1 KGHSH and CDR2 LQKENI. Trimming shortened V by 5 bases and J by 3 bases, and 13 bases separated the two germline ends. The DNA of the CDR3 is TGTGCCAGCTCATTCTCAGAACGGGACACTGAAGCTTTCTTT. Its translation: CASSFSERDTEAFF.

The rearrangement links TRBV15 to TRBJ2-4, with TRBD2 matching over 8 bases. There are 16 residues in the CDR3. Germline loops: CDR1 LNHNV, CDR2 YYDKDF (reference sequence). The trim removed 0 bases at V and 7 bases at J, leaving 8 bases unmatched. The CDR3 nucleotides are TGTGCCACCAGCAGAGATCGCGCGGGGGGCAGGAACATTCAGTACTTC. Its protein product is CATSRDRAGGRNIQYF.

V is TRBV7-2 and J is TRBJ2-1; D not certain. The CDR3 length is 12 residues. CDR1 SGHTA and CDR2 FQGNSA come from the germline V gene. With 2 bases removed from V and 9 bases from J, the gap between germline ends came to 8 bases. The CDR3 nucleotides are TGTGCCAGCAGCTTAAATATGGGTGAGCAGTTCTTC. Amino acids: CASSLNMGEQFF. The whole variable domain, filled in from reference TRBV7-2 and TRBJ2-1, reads GAGVSQSPSNKVTEKGKDVELRCDPISGHTALYWYRQSLGQGLEFLIYFQGNSAPDKSGLPSDRFSAERTGGSVSTLTIQRTQQEDSAVYLCASSLNMGEQFFGPGTRLTVL.

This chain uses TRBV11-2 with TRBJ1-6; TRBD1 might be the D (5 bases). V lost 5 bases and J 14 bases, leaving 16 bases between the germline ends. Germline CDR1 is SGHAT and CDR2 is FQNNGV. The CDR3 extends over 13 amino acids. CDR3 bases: TGTGCCAGCAGCCCCCACGAAGGACAATCCCTCCACTTT. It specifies CASSPHEGQSLHF.

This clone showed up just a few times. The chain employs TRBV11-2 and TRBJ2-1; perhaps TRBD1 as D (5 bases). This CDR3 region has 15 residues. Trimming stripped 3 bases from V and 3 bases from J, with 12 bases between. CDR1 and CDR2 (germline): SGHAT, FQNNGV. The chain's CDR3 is CASSLTAPFYNEQFF. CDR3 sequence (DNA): TGTGCCAGCAGCTTGACAGCTCCCTTCTACAATGAGCAGTTCTTC. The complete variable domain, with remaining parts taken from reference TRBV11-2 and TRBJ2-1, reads EAGVAQSPRYKIIEKRQSVAFWCNPISGHATLYWYQQILGQGPKLLIQFQNNGVVDDSQLPKDRFSAERLKGVDSTLKIQPAKLEDSAVYLCASSLTAPFYNEQFFGPGTRLTVL.

CDR3 bases: TGTGCCAGCAGCCACCGGACAGGGAACTATGGCTACACCTTC. It specifies CASSHRTGNYGYTF. This chain connects TRBV5-8 to TRBJ1-2, with TRBD1 matching 8 bases. The length of the CDR3 is 14 residues. V was clipped by 4 bases and J by 2 bases; unmatched bases: 4. Germline assignment: CDR1 SGHTS and CDR2 YDEGEE.

CDR3 amino acids: CASSNQGGDGYTF. CDR3 sequence (DNA): TGTGCCAGCAGTAACCAGGGAGGTGATGGCTACACCTTC. V is TRBV6-5 and J is TRBJ1-2, with D perhaps TRBD1 (5 bases). CDR3 size: 13 residues. Germline lookup yields CDR1 MNHEY and CDR2 SVGAGI. V lost 5 bases to trimming and J lost 6 bases, with 13 bases between them.